The source of this T cell receptor (beta chain) is a study of cytomegalovirus exposure and HLA in healthy donors. The CDR3 covers 9 residues. The V end lost 9 bases, the J end lost 6 bases, and 6 bases lay between the germline ends. From germline, CDR1 is LNHDA and CDR2 SQIVND (reference sequence). PCR primers comprised 60 Vbeta and 13 Jbeta primers. Measured with immunoSEQ multiplex PCR; TCRdb has only the in-frame clones, and not every one. The repertoire consists of more than 80,000 clones, with roughly 61% occurring once and the leading ten covering 15%. For this clone: The antigen is undetermined.

General observations from the study: Researchers reportedly found TCR beta sequences accurately predicted most subjects' HLA-A and HLA-B alleles. Presence/absence analyses took donor sequencing depth as roughly uniform. Later analysis identified several of the most significant clusters that appeared linked to common viral pathogens. A link between a missense DCLRE1C variant and TCR beta V- and J-gene trimming emerged from a later analysis.

The sequence was collected from a woman between 35 and 50 years old in good health and CMV-seropositive. The chain links TRBV19 to TRBJ2-7, with D unclear. The source material was PBMCs. The CDR3 DNA reads as TGTGCCAGGAAGCGCGAGCAGTACTTC. Protein sequence: CARKREQYF.